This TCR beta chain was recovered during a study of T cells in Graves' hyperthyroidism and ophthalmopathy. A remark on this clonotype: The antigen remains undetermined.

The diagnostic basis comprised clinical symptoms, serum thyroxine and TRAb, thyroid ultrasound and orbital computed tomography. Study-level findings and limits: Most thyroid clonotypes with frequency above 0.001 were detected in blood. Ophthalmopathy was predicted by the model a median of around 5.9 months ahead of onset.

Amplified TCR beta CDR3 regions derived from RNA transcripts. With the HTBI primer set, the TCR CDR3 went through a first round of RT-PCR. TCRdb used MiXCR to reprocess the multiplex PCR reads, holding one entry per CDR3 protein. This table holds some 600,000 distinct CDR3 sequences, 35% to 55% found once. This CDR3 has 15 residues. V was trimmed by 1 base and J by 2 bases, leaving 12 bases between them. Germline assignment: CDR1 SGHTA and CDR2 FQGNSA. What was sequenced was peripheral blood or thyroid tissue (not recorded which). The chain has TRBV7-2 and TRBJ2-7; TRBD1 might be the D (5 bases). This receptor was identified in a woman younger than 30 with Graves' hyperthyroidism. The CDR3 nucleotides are TGTGCCAGCAGCTTAGTTGCACAGGCCGCCTACGAGCAGTACTTC. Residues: CASSLVAQAAYEQYF.